The rows below give T cell receptor beta chains drawn from one sample of a study of T cell repertoires in cytomegalovirus infection. TCRdb reanalysed the reads using MiXCR and keeps one entry per CDR3 protein. The sample carries more than 85,000 distinct CDR3 sequences, about 17% recorded once. The sequenced sample consisted of PBMCs. The receptors were sampled from a human donor in good health (CMV status not recorded). Some clones in this sample may be carry-over from other donors' samples. The CDR3 runs from the conserved cysteine through the conserved F or W. The D gene is left open where the match is weak. Clone size is stated in some rows and not others, as once, few, many or a class when expanded.

CDR3nt	CDR3aa	abundance	d_gene	v_gene	j_gene
TGCGCCAGCAGCCAAGAGGACAGGGGGCAGGGAGAAGCTTTCTTT	CASSQEDRGQGEAFF	NA	TRBD1	TRBV4-3	TRBJ1-1
TGCAGTGCCATGACTACAGCTTTGGGTGGCTACACCTTC	CSAMTTALGGYTF	NA	NA	TRBV20-1	TRBJ1-2
TGCAGCGTTGATACTAATGAAAAACTGTTTTTT	CSVDTNEKLFF	few	NA	TRBV29-1	TRBJ1-4
TGTGCCAGCTCACCACGGACGGTCTATGGCTACACCTTC	CASSPRTVYGYTF	few	NA	TRBV18	TRBJ1-2
TGTGCCAGCAGGCCACAGTACAATGAGCAGTTCTTC	CASRPQYNEQFF	many	NA	TRBV6-2/TRBV6-3	TRBJ2-1
TGCAGTGCTAGAGATAAAGACTACCTAACGAGAAACACCATATATTTT	CSARDKDYLTRNTIYF	NA	NA	TRBV20-1	TRBJ1-3
TGTGCCAGCAGCCCCACTGCGGGACACAGACTAAATGAAAAACTGTTTTTT	CASSPTAGHRLNEKLFF	many	NA	TRBV7-6	TRBJ1-4
TGTGCCAGCAGCGCGGGACAGGGGGCGGACACCATATATTTT	CASSAGQGADTIYF	NA	TRBD1	TRBV7-3	TRBJ1-3
TGTGCCAGCAGCATATACCGGCAGGGAAATTACGCAGATACGCAGTATTTT	CASSIYRQGNYADTQYF	many	NA	TRBV7-2	TRBJ2-3
TGTGCCAGCAGTTTTGCCAGGGTAACCGGGGCCAACGTCCTGACTTTC	CASSFARVTGANVLTF	many	NA	TRBV12-3/TRBV12-4	TRBJ2-6
TGTGCCAGCAGTGAAGCCGGGGACTCCACAGATGAAGCTTTCTTT	CASSEAGDSTDEAFF	few	NA	TRBV2	TRBJ1-1
TGTGCCAGCAGCTCCCCGGCGGCCCCAGGCACAGATACGCAGTATTTT	CASSSPAAPGTDTQYF	many	NA	TRBV7-6	TRBJ2-3
TGTGCCAGCAGCTTAAGGGGGGCCAAAGATACGCAGTATTTT	CASSLRGAKDTQYF	many	NA	TRBV7-2	TRBJ2-3
TGTGCCAGCAGCTTAGCCGGGACAGGGGCCAGCACTGAAGCTTTCTTT	CASSLAGTGASTEAFF	many	TRBD1	TRBV7-2	TRBJ1-1
TGTGCCAGCGGAACGGACAGGAGGGGTGGCTACACCTTC	CASGTDRRGGYTF	many	TRBD1	TRBV28	TRBJ1-2
TGCAGCGTTGAATCTTCCGTGTACACTGAAGCTTTCTTT	CSVESSVYTEAFF	NA	NA	TRBV29-1	TRBJ1-1
TGTGCCAGCAGTGATTCGGACAGGCCTAATGGCTACACCTTC	CASSDSDRPNGYTF	NA	TRBD1	TRBV25-1	TRBJ1-2
TGCAGTGCCCCGGTTCTAAGAGGCACAGATACGCAGTATTTT	CSAPVLRGTDTQYF	few	NA	TRBV20-1	TRBJ2-3
TGTGCCAGCAGCGGACAGTATGAAAAACTGTTTTTT	CASSGQYEKLFF	NA	NA	TRBV6-8	TRBJ1-4
TGTGCCAGCAGCCGAGGGCCTTCCTACTCTGGAAACACCATATATTTT	CASSRGPSYSGNTIYF	many	NA	TRBV7-2	TRBJ1-3
TGTGCCAGCAGCCCCCTGGCCGGGGAGCTGTTTTTT	CASSPLAGELFF	NA	NA	TRBV7-9	TRBJ2-2
TGTGCCAGCAGTCCGCTAGGGGGGCTCTATGGCTACACCTTC	CASSPLGGLYGYTF	many	NA	TRBV7-3	TRBJ1-2
TGTGCCAGCAGCCCCCGGACTAGCGGGGGTCACTCACCGAACACCGGGGAGCTGTTTTTT	CASSPRTSGGHSPNTGELFF	many	TRBD2	TRBV7-2	TRBJ2-2
TGTGCCAGCAGTCCAGAGGCGAAGACCCAGTACTTC	CASSPEAKTQYF	few	NA	TRBV6-1	TRBJ2-5
TGTGCCAGCAGCCAGGGGCAGTCCTACGAGCAGTACTTC	CASSQGQSYEQYF	few	NA	TRBV28	TRBJ2-7
TGCAGCGTCCCAATACAGGGGGCCGCTGAAGCTTTCTTT	CSVPIQGAAEAFF	NA	TRBD1	TRBV29-1	TRBJ1-1
TGCGCCAGCAGCCCCTACAGGGGCAATCAGCCCCAGCATTTT	CASSPYRGNQPQHF	NA	NA	TRBV4-1	TRBJ1-5
TGTGCCAGCAGCTACGGGACCTCTGGAAACACCATATATTTT	CASSYGTSGNTIYF	few	NA	TRBV7-9	TRBJ1-3
TGTGCCAGCAGCTCGCAGGGGGATAATTCACCCCTCCACTTT	CASSSQGDNSPLHF	many	TRBD1	TRBV7-9	TRBJ1-6
TGTGCCAGCAGTTTAGCGGCGGGAACCACAGATACGCAGTATTTT	CASSLAAGTTDTQYF	few	NA	TRBV12-3/TRBV12-4	TRBJ2-3
TGTGCCAGCAGCCTAAGGCGGGGAAGGGGGAGCACTGAAGCTTTCTTT	CASSLRRGRGSTEAFF	NA	NA	TRBV11-2	TRBJ1-1
TGTGCCAGCAGTGAAGCGCTTCGGGGGGGGGAGACCCAGTACTTC	CASSEALRGGETQYF	NA	TRBD2	TRBV2	TRBJ2-5
TGTGCCAGCAGCCAAGACTCCCTAGCGGGGGTCCCAGATACGCAGTATTTT	CASSQDSLAGVPDTQYF	many	TRBD2	TRBV4-2	TRBJ2-3
TGTGCCAGCAGCCAGGGACAGACCACCTACGAGCAGTACTTC	CASSQGQTTYEQYF	few	TRBD1	TRBV6-2/TRBV6-3	TRBJ2-7
TGTGCCAGCAGCCCCACCATTGAGACTGAAGCTTTCTTT	CASSPTIETEAFF	many	NA	TRBV7-2	TRBJ1-1
TGTGCCAGCAGCTTTCGCTCCGGACTAGCGGGGGGCCCGGGGAACACCGGGGAGCTGTTTTTT	CASSFRSGLAGGPGNTGELFF	few	TRBD2	TRBV11-2	TRBJ2-2
TGCAGCGTTGAAGGAAGACAGGGGGTCAAAGAGACCCAGTACTTC	CSVEGRQGVKETQYF	NA	TRBD1	TRBV29-1	TRBJ2-5
TGTGCCAGCAGCCAGGACACAGATACGCAGTATTTT	CASSQDTDTQYF	NA	NA	TRBV7-3	TRBJ2-3
TGTGCCAGCAGCTTAACGGTGGAGGGGCCCCAGCATTTT	CASSLTVEGPQHF	many	NA	TRBV7-3	TRBJ1-5
TGTGCCAGCAGCTCAGGACTGAACACTGAAGCTTTCTTT	CASSSGLNTEAFF	many	NA	TRBV7-2	TRBJ1-1
TGTGCCAGCAGCTTAACGCAGGGGGACACCGGGGAGCTGTTTTTT	CASSLTQGDTGELFF	many	TRBD1	TRBV7-8	TRBJ2-2
TGTGCCAGCAGTTCCCAGATAGATACGCAGTATTTT	CASSSQIDTQYF	few	NA	TRBV6-2/TRBV6-3	TRBJ2-3
TGTGCCAGCAGTGAAGAAAGGGGGGAGACCCAGTACTTC	CASSEERGETQYF	NA	NA	TRBV2	TRBJ2-5
TGTGCCAGCAGCACACTCAGGGGGCGGACTGAAGCTTTCTTT	CASSTLRGRTEAFF	many	TRBD1	TRBV7-2	TRBJ1-1
TGCAGCGTTGAAATTAACAGGGGCAGGGGGTCGCAGTTCTTC	CSVEINRGRGSQFF	NA	TRBD1	TRBV29-1	TRBJ2-1
TGTGCCAGCAGCTTAGACTCCGGTTTGGGGATCTTATTCACAGATACGCAGTATTTT	CASSLDSGLGILFTDTQYF	NA	NA	TRBV11-2	TRBJ2-3
TGTGCCATCAGCCTCAGGGCGGGGACAAATGAGCAGTTCTTC	CAISLRAGTNEQFF	NA	NA	TRBV10-3	TRBJ2-1
TGTGCCAGCAGTTTAAAGGTGGCTTATGGCTACACCTTC	CASSLKVAYGYTF	NA	NA	TRBV28	TRBJ1-2
TGTGCCAGCAGTTCCCGAACATACTCTGGAAACACGATATTTTTT	CASSSRTYSGNTIFF	NA	NA	TRBV12-3/TRBV12-4	TRBJ1-3
TGCAGTGCTAGAGAGACCCGGGGGGGCAGCTACGAGCAGTACTTC	CSARETRGGSYEQYF	NA	TRBD2	TRBV20-1	TRBJ2-7
TGTGCCAGCAGCTTTAGTTGGGTCACCGGGGAGCTGTTTTTT	CASSFSWVTGELFF	many	NA	TRBV7-2	TRBJ2-2
TGTGCCAGCAGCCCCTTGACTAGCGGCACAGATACGCAGTATTTT	CASSPLTSGTDTQYF	few	TRBD2	TRBV7-2	TRBJ2-3
TGTGCCAGCAGTCTCACAGGGGCGCGGAACACCGGGGAGCTGTTTTTT	CASSLTGARNTGELFF	NA	TRBD1	TRBV6-2/TRBV6-3	TRBJ2-2
TGTGCCAGTAAGCGGGACCCCCAGGAGGGCTACACCTTC	CASKRDPQEGYTF	many	NA	TRBV19	TRBJ1-2
TGTGCCTGGGCTGCTGGGACCGCTAATGAAAAACTGTTTTTT	CAWAAGTANEKLFF	NA	NA	TRBV30	TRBJ1-4
TGCAGCGTCGACCCCTGGGATGAGCAGTTCTTC	CSVDPWDEQFF	NA	NA	TRBV29-1	TRBJ2-1
TGTGCCAGCAGCTTAGGGACTAGCGGGGAAGAGACCCAGTACTTC	CASSLGTSGEETQYF	many	TRBD2	TRBV7-2	TRBJ2-5
TGTGCCAGCAGCGTAGACAGATTAAATGAAAAACTGTTTTTT	CASSVDRLNEKLFF	many	NA	TRBV7-8	TRBJ1-4
TGTGCCAGCAGTTCTCGCCTACTAGCGGGCCCCCACAATGAGCAGTTCTTC	CASSSRLLAGPHNEQFF	few	TRBD2	TRBV6-2/TRBV6-3	TRBJ2-1
TGCGCCAGCAGCCAAGGTTTGCAGGGAGCTAACTATGGCTACACCTTC	CASSQGLQGANYGYTF	few	NA	TRBV4-3	TRBJ1-2